This entry is about one T cell receptor beta chain. The target antigen is unknown. RNA extraction gave at least 5 micrograms of total RNA per sample. A second PCR, run for about 7 to 11 cycles, used a sample-barcoded 5' primer plus a J-beta primer mix. TCRdb analysed the 5' RACE reads with MiXCR anew, one entry per CDR3 protein. The profile shows 1.5 million to 1.9 million distinct CDR3 sequences, 40% to 45% of them singletons. Germline assignment: CDR1 MDHEN and CDR2 SYDVKM. Trimming removed 7 bases at V and 1 base at J, with 8 bases between. The CDR3 contains 12 residues. The data derive from a study of blood T cells in healthy people across ages. Overall study context: Template switching caught about one barcoded beta molecule for each two T cells. Broader study findings: The long-lived group displayed more naive CD4+ cells, plus higher diversity, than the aged donors did.

The sequenced material came from blood. This clonotype originated in a young woman in good health. The V gene is TRBV28, the J gene TRBJ2-7; D is uncertain. The CDR3 sequence is CASTFSSYEQYF. CDR3 bases: TGTGCCAGCACTTTTTCGTCCTACGAGCAGTACTTC.